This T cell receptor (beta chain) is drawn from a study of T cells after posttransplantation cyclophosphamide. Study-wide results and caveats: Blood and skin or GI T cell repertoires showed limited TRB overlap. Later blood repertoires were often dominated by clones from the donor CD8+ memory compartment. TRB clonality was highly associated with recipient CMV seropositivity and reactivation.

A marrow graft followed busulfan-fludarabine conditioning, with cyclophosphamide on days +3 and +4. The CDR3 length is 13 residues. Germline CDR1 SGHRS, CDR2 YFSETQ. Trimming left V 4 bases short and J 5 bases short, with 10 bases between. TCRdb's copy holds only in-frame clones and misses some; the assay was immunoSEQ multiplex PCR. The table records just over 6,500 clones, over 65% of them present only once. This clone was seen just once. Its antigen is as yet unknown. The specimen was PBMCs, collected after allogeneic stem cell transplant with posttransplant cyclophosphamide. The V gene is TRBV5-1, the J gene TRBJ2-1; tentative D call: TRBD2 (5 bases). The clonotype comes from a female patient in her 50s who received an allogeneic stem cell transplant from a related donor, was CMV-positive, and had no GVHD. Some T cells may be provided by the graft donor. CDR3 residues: CASSRDYNNEQFF. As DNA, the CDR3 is TGCGCCAGCAGCCGTGACTATAACAATGAGCAGTTCTTC.